A selection of T cell receptor beta chains follows, all from one sample in a study of blood T cell repertoires in COVID-19. Sequencing used immunoSEQ multiplex PCR; TCRdb keeps in-frame clones, though not all of them. The table lists a few hundred thousand clones, approximately 90% of them singletons, with about 0.91% in the top ten. The sequenced sample was peripheral blood. Source of these receptors: a man aged 18-30 years with COVID-19, enrolled during active disease. Each CDR3 is given with its conserved first and last residue. The D gene is left open where the match is weak. Size is omitted from some rows. Given values are once, few, many or a class for expanded clones.

j_call: TRBJ1-4; d_call: TRBD1; v_call: TRBV30; clone_size: NA; cdr3_nt: TGTGCCTGGAGTGGGACAGGGGGGTTCGAAAAACTGTTTTTT; cdr3_aa: CAWSGTGGFEKLFF
j_call: TRBJ2-7; d_call: NA; v_call: TRBV6-5; clone_size: NA; cdr3_nt: TGTGCCAGCAGTTACGGGCTAGCCTACTACGAGCAGTACTTC; cdr3_aa: CASSYGLAYYEQYF
j_call: TRBJ1-2; d_call: TRBD1; v_call: TRBV6-5; clone_size: few; cdr3_nt: TGTGCCAGCAGTTACACGGGACAGGGAGATCGAGGCTACACCTTC; cdr3_aa: CASSYTGQGDRGYTF
j_call: TRBJ1-2; d_call: NA; v_call: TRBV27; clone_size: NA; cdr3_nt: NA; cdr3_aa: CASSFGPGGRDGYTF
j_call: TRBJ2-3; d_call: TRBD1; v_call: TRBV27; clone_size: NA; cdr3_nt: TGTGCCAGCACCGCAACAGGGGCGCAGTATTTT; cdr3_aa: CASTATGAQYF
j_call: TRBJ2-1; d_call: NA; v_call: TRBV5-1; clone_size: NA; cdr3_nt: TGCGCCAGCAGTTCCGGGACAGGGAGTCTAGCGGGAGACAATGAGCAGTTCTTC; cdr3_aa: CASSSGTGSLAGDNEQFF
j_call: TRBJ1-6; d_call: NA; v_call: TRBV6-2/TRBV6-3; clone_size: NA; cdr3_nt: TGTGCCAGCAGTTACTCGATGCCGCTACCACCCCTCCACTTT; cdr3_aa: CASSYSMPLPPLHF
j_call: TRBJ2-1; d_call: TRBD2; v_call: TRBV10-3; clone_size: NA; cdr3_nt: TGTGCCATCAGTCCCCCAAGCGGGAACAATGAGCAGTTCTTC; cdr3_aa: CAISPPSGNNEQFF
j_call: TRBJ2-5; d_call: TRBD1; v_call: TRBV7-9; clone_size: NA; cdr3_nt: TGTGCCAGCAGCTTAACGCGGACAGGGACGCGGGAGACCCAGTACTTC; cdr3_aa: CASSLTRTGTRETQYF
j_call: TRBJ2-7; d_call: TRBD2; v_call: TRBV5-5; clone_size: few; cdr3_nt: TGTGCCAGCAGCCGCAACGGACTAGCGGGAGGCTACGAGCAGTACTTC; cdr3_aa: CASSRNGLAGGYEQYF
j_call: TRBJ2-2; d_call: NA; v_call: TRBV15; clone_size: NA; cdr3_nt: TGTGCCACCAGCAGACCCGGCCGGGACACCGGGGAGCTGTTTTTT; cdr3_aa: CATSRPGRDTGELFF
j_call: TRBJ2-1; d_call: NA; v_call: TRBV9; clone_size: NA; cdr3_nt: TGTGCCAGCAGCGTAGGTGACTATTACAATGAGCAGTTCTTC; cdr3_aa: CASSVGDYYNEQFF
j_call: TRBJ1-5; d_call: TRBD1; v_call: TRBV19; clone_size: NA; cdr3_nt: TGTGCCAGTAGTATAAATCTTGGGACAGGGGGATTATTAAGCAATCAGCCCCAGCATTTT; cdr3_aa: CASSINLGTGGLLSNQPQHF
j_call: TRBJ1-1; d_call: TRBD1; v_call: TRBV4-1; clone_size: NA; cdr3_nt: TGCGCCAGCAGCCCGTTCCCGACAGGGTTAGGTACTGAAGCTTTCTTT; cdr3_aa: CASSPFPTGLGTEAFF
j_call: TRBJ2-3; d_call: TRBD1; v_call: TRBV19; clone_size: NA; cdr3_nt: TGTGCCAGTTCAGGGACAGACACAGATACGCAGTATTTT; cdr3_aa: CASSGTDTDTQYF
j_call: TRBJ1-5; d_call: TRBD1; v_call: TRBV6-5; clone_size: NA; cdr3_nt: TGTGCCAGCAGCCCCCGGGACAGGGACAATCAGCCCCAGCATTTT; cdr3_aa: CASSPRDRDNQPQHF
j_call: TRBJ2-1; d_call: TRBD2; v_call: TRBV27; clone_size: NA; cdr3_nt: TGTGCCAGCAGCAGCTCCGGACTAGCGGGAGTTCGGGAGCAGTTCTTC; cdr3_aa: CASSSSGLAGVREQFF
j_call: TRBJ2-5; d_call: NA; v_call: TRBV6-5; clone_size: NA; cdr3_nt: TGTGCCAGCAGTTCGGACTCCCAAGAGACCCAGTACTTC; cdr3_aa: CASSSDSQETQYF
j_call: TRBJ2-1; d_call: NA; v_call: TRBV5-1; clone_size: NA; cdr3_nt: TGCGCCAGCAGCTTGGAAGGACAACAGTTCTTC; cdr3_aa: CASSLEGQQFF
j_call: TRBJ2-3; d_call: TRBD2; v_call: TRBV9; clone_size: NA; cdr3_nt: TGTTCCACTAGCGGAGATAGCACAGATACGCAGTATTTT; cdr3_aa: CSTSGDSTDTQYF
j_call: TRBJ2-7; d_call: NA; v_call: TRBV14; clone_size: NA; cdr3_nt: TGTGCCAGCAGCCAAGATGGGGACTGGAGTCATTTCTACGAGCAGTACTTC; cdr3_aa: CASSQDGDWSHFYEQYF
j_call: TRBJ2-7; d_call: TRBD2; v_call: TRBV7-9; clone_size: NA; cdr3_nt: TGTGCCAGCAGCTTGACTAGCGGGGGAACCTACGAGCAGTACTTC; cdr3_aa: CASSLTSGGTYEQYF
j_call: TRBJ2-5; d_call: NA; v_call: TRBV2; clone_size: NA; cdr3_nt: TGTGCCAGCAGTGAAGACACCGGGGACCAAGAGACCCAGTACTTC; cdr3_aa: CASSEDTGDQETQYF
j_call: TRBJ1-4; d_call: NA; v_call: TRBV7-6; clone_size: NA; cdr3_nt: TGTGCCAGCAGCTTAGGGCAGACTAATGAAAAACTGTTTTTT; cdr3_aa: CASSLGQTNEKLFF
j_call: TRBJ2-1; d_call: NA; v_call: TRBV30; clone_size: NA; cdr3_nt: TGTGCCTGGAATAATGGGCCGCTAGCCAATGAGCAGTTCTTC; cdr3_aa: CAWNNGPLANEQFF
j_call: TRBJ2-6; d_call: NA; v_call: TRBV7-2; clone_size: NA; cdr3_nt: TGTGCCAGCAGCTTAGATGGTCGGTCCTCTGGGGCCAACGTCCTGACTTTC; cdr3_aa: CASSLDGRSSGANVLTF
j_call: TRBJ2-1; d_call: NA; v_call: TRBV5-8; clone_size: NA; cdr3_nt: TGTGCCAGCAGCGGGATCGGGGTCCGTTATGAGCAGTTCTTC; cdr3_aa: CASSGIGVRYEQFF
j_call: TRBJ2-7; d_call: NA; v_call: TRBV9; clone_size: NA; cdr3_nt: TGTGCCAGCAGCCCCAAGGGGTGGCAGGACTACGAGCAGTACTTC; cdr3_aa: CASSPKGWQDYEQYF
j_call: TRBJ2-6; d_call: NA; v_call: TRBV19; clone_size: once; cdr3_nt: TGTGCCAGTAGCCCCGGATCGGGGTATGGGGCCAACGTCCTGACTTTC; cdr3_aa: CASSPGSGYGANVLTF
j_call: TRBJ2-6; d_call: NA; v_call: TRBV7-8; clone_size: NA; cdr3_nt: TGTGCCAGCAGGTTGCCAGGGGTCTCTGGGGCCAACGTCCTGACTTTC; cdr3_aa: CASRLPGVSGANVLTF
j_call: TRBJ1-3; d_call: NA; v_call: TRBV6-5; clone_size: NA; cdr3_nt: TGTGCCACCAAACAGTTGCTCTCTGGAAACACCATATATTTT; cdr3_aa: CATKQLLSGNTIYF
j_call: TRBJ2-7; d_call: NA; v_call: TRBV6-5; clone_size: NA; cdr3_nt: TGTGCCAGCACCCTAGGACACTCCTACGAGCAGTACTTC; cdr3_aa: CASTLGHSYEQYF
j_call: TRBJ1-2; d_call: NA; v_call: TRBV24-1; clone_size: NA; cdr3_nt: TGTGCCACCAGTGATATGGGACTGAGCTATGGCTACACCTTC; cdr3_aa: CATSDMGLSYGYTF
j_call: TRBJ2-1; d_call: TRBD1; v_call: TRBV6-5; clone_size: NA; cdr3_nt: TGTGCCAGCAGCTCATCAAACAGGGGGACCAATGAGCAGTTCTTC; cdr3_aa: CASSSSNRGTNEQFF
j_call: TRBJ2-1; d_call: NA; v_call: TRBV14; clone_size: NA; cdr3_nt: TGTGCCAGCAGCCTACAGGGCTCCTACAATGAGCAGTTCTTC; cdr3_aa: CASSLQGSYNEQFF
j_call: TRBJ2-5; d_call: NA; v_call: TRBV6-1; clone_size: once; cdr3_nt: TGTGCCAGCAGTGAGAGGGTCCAAGAGACCCAGTACTTC; cdr3_aa: CASSERVQETQYF
j_call: TRBJ2-5; d_call: TRBD1; v_call: TRBV5-1; clone_size: NA; cdr3_nt: TGCGCCAGCAGCAGAGGGACAGCTAATGTAGAGACCCAGTACTTC; cdr3_aa: CASSRGTANVETQYF
j_call: TRBJ1-4; d_call: TRBD1; v_call: TRBV2; clone_size: NA; cdr3_nt: TGTGCCAGCAGTCCGGACAGGGGAAATGAAAAACTGTTTTTT; cdr3_aa: CASSPDRGNEKLFF
j_call: TRBJ2-2; d_call: NA; v_call: TRBV4-2; clone_size: once; cdr3_nt: TGTGCCAGCAGCCAAGTGGGCCTCACAGGGGAGCTGTTTTTT; cdr3_aa: CASSQVGLTGELFF
j_call: TRBJ2-3; d_call: TRBD1; v_call: TRBV29-1; clone_size: NA; cdr3_nt: TGCAGCGTTGAATACAGGGGGCGCGTGACAGATACGCAGTATTTT; cdr3_aa: CSVEYRGRVTDTQYF